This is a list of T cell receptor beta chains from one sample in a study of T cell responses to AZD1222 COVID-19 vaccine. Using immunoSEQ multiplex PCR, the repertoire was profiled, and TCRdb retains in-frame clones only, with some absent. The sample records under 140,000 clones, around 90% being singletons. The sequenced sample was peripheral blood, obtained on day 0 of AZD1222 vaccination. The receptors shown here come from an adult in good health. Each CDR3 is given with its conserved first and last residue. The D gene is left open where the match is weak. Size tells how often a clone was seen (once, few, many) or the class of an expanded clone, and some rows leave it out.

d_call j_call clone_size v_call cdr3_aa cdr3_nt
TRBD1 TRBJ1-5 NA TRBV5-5 CASSATHTGANQPQHF TGTGCCAGCAGCGCAACACATACAGGGGCCAATCAGCCCCAGCATTTT
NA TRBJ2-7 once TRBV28 CASSVPGPSSALSYEQYF TGTGCCAGCAGCGTACCGGGACCCTCATCAGCTCTGTCCTACGAGCAGTACTTC
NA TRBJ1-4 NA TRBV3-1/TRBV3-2 CASSQSYGASEKLFF TGTGCCAGCAGCCAAAGCTACGGGGCCTCTGAAAAACTGTTTTTT
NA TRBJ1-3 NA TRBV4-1 CASSQGERGSGNTIYF TGCGCCAGCAGCCAAGGTGAAAGGGGCTCTGGAAACACCATATATTTT
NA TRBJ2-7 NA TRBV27 CASSIPYEQYF TGTGCCAGCAGTATCCCCTACGAGCAGTACTTC
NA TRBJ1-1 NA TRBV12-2 CASRLAGQLNTEAFF TGTGCAAGTCGCTTAGCGGGACAGTTGAACACTGAAGCTTTCTTT
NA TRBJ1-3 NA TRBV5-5 CASSPGGTGNTIYF TGTGCCAGCAGCCCCGGGGGCACTGGAAACACCATATATTTT
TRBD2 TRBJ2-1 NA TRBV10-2 CASLAGGSYNEQFF TGCGCCAGTCTAGCGGGGGGGTCCTACAATGAGCAGTTCTTC
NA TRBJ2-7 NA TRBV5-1 CASSFFGYEQYF TGCGCCAGCAGCTTCTTTGGCTACGAGCAGTACTTC
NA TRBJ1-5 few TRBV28 CASSSQNQPQHF TGTGCCAGCAGTTCGCAGAATCAGCCCCAGCATTTT
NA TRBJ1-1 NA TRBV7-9 CASSLGGGRPEAFF TGTGCCAGCAGCTTAGGAGGGGGAAGGCCTGAAGCTTTCTTT
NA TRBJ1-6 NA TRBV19 CASSLQDISPLHF TGTGCCAGTAGTCTCCAGGACATTTCACCCCTCCACTTT
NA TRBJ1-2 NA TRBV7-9 CASSLAPYTNYGYTF TGTGCCAGCAGCTTAGCTCCATATACGAACTATGGCTACACCTTC
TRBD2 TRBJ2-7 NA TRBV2 CASIGTSGYEQYF TGTGCCAGCATTGGGACTAGCGGGTACGAGCAGTACTTC
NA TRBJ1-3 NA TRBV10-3 CAISEMDTSGNTIYF TGTGCCATCAGTGAGATGGACACCTCTGGAAACACCATATATTTT
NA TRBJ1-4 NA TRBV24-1 CATGAGANEKLFF TGTGCCACCGGGGCAGGGGCTAATGAAAAACTGTTTTTT
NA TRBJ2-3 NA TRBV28 CASRLSRDTQYF TGTGCCAGCAGACTCAGTCGGGATACGCAGTATTTT
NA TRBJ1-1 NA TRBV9 CASSVGQGPVMNTEAFF TGTGCCAGCAGCGTAGGGCAGGGGCCGGTCATGAACACTGAAGCTTTCTTT
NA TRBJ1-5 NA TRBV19 CASTGGMGYGNQPQHF TGTGCCAGTACTGGGGGAATGGGGTACGGCAATCAGCCCCAGCATTTT
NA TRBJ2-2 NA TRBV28 CASSYYNTGELFF TGTGCCAGCAGTTACTACAACACCGGGGAGCTGTTTTTT
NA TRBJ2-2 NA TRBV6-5 CASSYSIEVFTGELFF TGTGCCAGCAGTTACTCGATTGAAGTGTTCACCGGGGAGCTGTTTTTT
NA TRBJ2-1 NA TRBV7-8 CASSPNVGGGGEQFF TGTGCCAGCAGCCCCAATGTAGGGGGCGGGGGTGAGCAGTTCTTC
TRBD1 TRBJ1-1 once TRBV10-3 CAISTGTDIMNTEAFF TGTGCCATCAGTACCGGGACAGACATCATGAACACTGAAGCTTTCTTT
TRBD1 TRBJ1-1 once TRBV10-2 CASNGWQGDTEAFF TGCGCCAGCAACGGGTGGCAGGGGGACACTGAAGCTTTCTTT
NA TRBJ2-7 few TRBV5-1 CASSSQGYEQYF TGCGCCAGCAGCTCCCAGGGATACGAGCAGTACTTC
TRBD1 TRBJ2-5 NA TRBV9 CASSVEGTGIETQYF TGTGCCAGCAGCGTAGAGGGGACAGGGATCGAGACCCAGTACTTC
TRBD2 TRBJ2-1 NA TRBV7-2 CASSPRGGGINNEQFF TGTGCCAGCAGCCCCAGGGGCGGGGGGATTAACAATGAGCAGTTCTTC